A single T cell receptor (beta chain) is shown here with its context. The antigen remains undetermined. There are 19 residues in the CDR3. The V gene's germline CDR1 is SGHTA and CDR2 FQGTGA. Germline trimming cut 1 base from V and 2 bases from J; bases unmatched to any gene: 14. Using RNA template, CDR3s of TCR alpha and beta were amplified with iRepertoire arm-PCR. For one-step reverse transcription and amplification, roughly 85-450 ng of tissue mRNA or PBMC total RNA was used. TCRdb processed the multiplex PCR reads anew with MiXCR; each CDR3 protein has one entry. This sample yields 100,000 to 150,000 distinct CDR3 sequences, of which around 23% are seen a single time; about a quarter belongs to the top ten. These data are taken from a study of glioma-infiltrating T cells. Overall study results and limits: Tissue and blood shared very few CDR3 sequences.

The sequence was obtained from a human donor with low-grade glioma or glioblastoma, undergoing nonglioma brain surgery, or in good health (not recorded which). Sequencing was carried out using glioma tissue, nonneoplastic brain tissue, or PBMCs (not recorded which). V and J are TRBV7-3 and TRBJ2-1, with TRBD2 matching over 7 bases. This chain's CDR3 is CASSLIGNQRGATYNEQFF. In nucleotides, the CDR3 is TGTGCCAGCAGCTTAATCGGGAATCAGCGGGGAGCTACCTACAATGAGCAGTTCTTC. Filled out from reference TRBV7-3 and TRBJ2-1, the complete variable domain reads GAGVSQTPSNKVTEKGKYVELRCDPISGHTALYWYRQSLGQGPEFLIYFQGTGAADDSGLPNDRFFAVRPEGSVSTLKIQRTERGDSAVYLCASSLIGNQRGATYNEQFFGPGTRLTVL.